This T cell receptor (beta chain) stems from a study of lymphopenia after photon versus proton radiotherapy. Findings of the study overall: Proton therapy kept repertoires fairly stable, unlike photons, which gained effector/memory cells. After lymphocyte nadir, photon-treated repertoires showed oligoclonal expansion, especially CD8+ Temra. In patients who died, overall survival fell as post-nadir TCR diversity dropped more. Only patients who died were analyzed for survival; proton advantage is unproven.

The method was immunoSEQ multiplex PCR; TCRdb's version includes in-frame clones alone and lacks a portion of them. The table lists roughly 15,000 clones, over 75% of them singletons, with around a tenth in the top ten. Remarks on this clone: Its antigen is unknown.

This TCR was sampled from a man aged 65-85 years with pancreatic cancer. Sequencing used peripheral blood, obtained from a patient treated with proton-based radiotherapy.

CDR3 sequence (DNA): TGCAGCGTCGGCCAGGGGGGCTTTAGCTCCTACGAGCAGTACTTC. Translating gives CSVGQGGFSSYEQYF. The rearrangement links TRBV29-1 to TRBJ2-7; D perhaps matches TRBD1 (7 bases). The CDR3 sequence is 15 residues long. The germline V gene has CDR1 SQVTM and CDR2 ANQGSEA. The V and J ends lost 6 bases and 0 bases respectively, with 18 bases between them.